A selection of T cell receptor beta chains follows, all from one sample in a study of shared clonotypes between healthy human individuals. The method was immunoSEQ multiplex PCR; TCRdb's version includes in-frame clones alone and lacks a portion of them. This sample has around 1.5 million clones; under 99% occur once, and the top ten carry around 0.47%. The sample taken for sequencing was naive CD4+ T cells sorted from blood. Receptor source: a man aged 30 to 45 in good health. Both conserved end residues are part of each CDR3. Each record gives: CDR3 length, D gene, V gene, J gene, CDR3 protein. A D gene is named only where the DNA matches it firmly.

>16|TRBD2|TRBV4-2|TRBJ2-2
CASSQGLAENTGELFF
>12|-|TRBV29-1|TRBJ2-7
CNPLGKQSGVYF
>17|TRBD2|TRBV9|TRBJ2-3
CASSVERAGGPQDTQYF
>14|-|TRBV16|TRBJ2-5
CASSQSLGSETQYF
>12|TRBD2|TRBV5-1|TRBJ2-5
CASCGSTETQYF
>15|TRBD1|TRBV9|TRBJ2-7
CASSPRTGLVGEQYF
>14|TRBD1|TRBV28|TRBJ2-7
CASADRGLTYEQYF
>13|-|TRBV7-7|TRBJ1-5
CASSFGVGQPQHF
>17|TRBD2|TRBV9|TRBJ2-5
CASSVESGLVGQETQYF
>15|-|TRBV28|TRBJ1-3
CASSHTKGSGNTIYF
>14|-|TRBV27|TRBJ2-1
CASSSWGAVDEQFF
>14|-|TRBV27|TRBJ2-7
CASKATAASYEQYF
>15|-|TRBV6-1|TRBJ2-7
CASSERPQVTYEQYF
>16|TRBD2|TRBV6-5|TRBJ2-7
CASSYGGSGRWYEQYF
>15|-|TRBV7-9|TRBJ2-1
CASSPKARVANEQFF
>14|-|TRBV7-9|TRBJ2-1
CASSKYGGVHEQFF
>14|-|TRBV27|TRBJ2-2
CASSSTGTTGELFF
>15|TRBD1|TRBV28|TRBJ1-4
CASSLEDRIMKKLFF
>15|-|TRBV6-6|TRBJ2-2
CASSLKALGGGELFF
>18|-|TRBV7-2|TRBJ1-1
CASSPPGQPRVRNTEAFF
>13|TRBD1|TRBV10-2|TRBJ2-1
CASIWARGHEQFF
>13|-|TRBV6-5|TRBJ1-3
CASSQSSGNTIYF
>11|-|TRBV30|TRBJ1-1
CAWIRNTEAFF
>16|TRBD1|TRBV5-1|TRBJ2-3
CASSTGTGGSTDTQYF
>15|TRBD1|TRBV7-6|TRBJ2-2
CASSLRTGEVGELFF
>14|-|TRBV2|TRBJ1-1
CASRRMNTDPEAFF
>12|-|TRBV11-2|TRBJ2-1
CASSLVIHEQFF
>17|TRBD2|TRBV5-5|TRBJ2-1
CASSETSGRVLYNEQFF
>14|-|TRBV28|TRBJ1-2
CASSSSPANYGYTF
>15|TRBD2|TRBV6-5|TRBJ2-7
CASSRGLAGSYEQYF
>12|-|TRBV5-4|TRBJ2-7
CASSLRGDEQYF
>11|TRBD2|TRBV20-1|TRBJ2-5
CSARREDTQYF
>13|-|TRBV27|TRBJ2-7
CASSSGNAYEQYF
>13|-|TRBV28|TRBJ1-1
CASYAQGTTEAFF
>15|TRBD1|TRBV7-9|TRBJ2-1
CASSLTQGAYNEQFF
>14|-|TRBV9|TRBJ2-2
CASSVMWGNGELFF
>13|-|TRBV10-1|TRBJ2-3
CASSDFPTDTQYF
>11|-|TRBV20-1|TRBJ2-7
CSASLVAEQYF
>14|-|TRBV7-8|TRBJ1-1
CASSFERFSAEAFF
>13|-|TRBV4-3|TRBJ1-1
CASSQDRKTEAFF
>12|TRBD1|TRBV30|TRBJ2-7
CAWKGDSYEQYF
>14|-|TRBV2|TRBJ2-5
CASNRATLSETQYF
>17|-|TRBV16|TRBJ2-1
CASSQSPTASSYNEQFF